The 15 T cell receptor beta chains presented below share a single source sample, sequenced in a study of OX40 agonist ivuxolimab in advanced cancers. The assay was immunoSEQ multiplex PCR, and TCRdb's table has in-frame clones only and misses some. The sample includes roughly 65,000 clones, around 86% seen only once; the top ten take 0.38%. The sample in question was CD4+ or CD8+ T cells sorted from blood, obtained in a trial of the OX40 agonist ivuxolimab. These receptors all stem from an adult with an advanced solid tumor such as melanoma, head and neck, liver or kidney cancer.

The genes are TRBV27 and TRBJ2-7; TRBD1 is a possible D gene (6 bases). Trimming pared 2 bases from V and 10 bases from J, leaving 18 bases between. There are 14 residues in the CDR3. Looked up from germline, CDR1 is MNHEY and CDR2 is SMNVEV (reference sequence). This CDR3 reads CASSLNSRGGGQYF. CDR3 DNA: TGTGCCAGCAGTTTAAATAGCAGGGGTGGAGGACAGTACTTC.

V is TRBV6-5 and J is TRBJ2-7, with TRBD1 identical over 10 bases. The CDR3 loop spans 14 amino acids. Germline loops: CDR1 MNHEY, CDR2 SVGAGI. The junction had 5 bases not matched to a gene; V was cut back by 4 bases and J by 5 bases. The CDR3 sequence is CASSSRDRGNEQYF. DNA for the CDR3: TGTGCCAGCAGTTCCCGGGACAGGGGAAACGAGCAGTACTTC.

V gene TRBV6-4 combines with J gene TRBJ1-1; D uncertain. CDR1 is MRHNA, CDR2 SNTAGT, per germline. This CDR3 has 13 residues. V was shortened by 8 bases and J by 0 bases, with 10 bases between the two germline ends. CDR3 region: CASAAQMNTEAFF. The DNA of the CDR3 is TGTGCCAGCGCCGCACAAATGAACACTGAAGCTTTCTTT.

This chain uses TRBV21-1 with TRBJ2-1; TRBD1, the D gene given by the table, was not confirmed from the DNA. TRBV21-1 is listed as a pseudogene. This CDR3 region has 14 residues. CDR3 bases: TGTGCCAGCAGCAAGGGACAGTCCTACAATGAGCAGTTCTTC. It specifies CASSKGQSYNEQFF.

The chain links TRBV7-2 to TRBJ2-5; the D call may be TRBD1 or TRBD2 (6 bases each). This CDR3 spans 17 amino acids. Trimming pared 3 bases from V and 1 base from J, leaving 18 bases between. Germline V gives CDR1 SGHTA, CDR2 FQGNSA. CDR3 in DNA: TGTGCCAGCAGCTTCCCACAGGGAGGCTTGGGCCAAGAGACCCAGTACTTC. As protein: CASSFPQGGLGQETQYF.

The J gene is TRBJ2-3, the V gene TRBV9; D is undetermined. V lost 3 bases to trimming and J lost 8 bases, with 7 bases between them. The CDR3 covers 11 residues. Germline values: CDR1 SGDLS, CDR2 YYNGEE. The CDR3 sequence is CASSALGTQYF. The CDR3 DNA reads TGTGCCAGCAGCGCCCTCGGTACGCAGTATTTT.

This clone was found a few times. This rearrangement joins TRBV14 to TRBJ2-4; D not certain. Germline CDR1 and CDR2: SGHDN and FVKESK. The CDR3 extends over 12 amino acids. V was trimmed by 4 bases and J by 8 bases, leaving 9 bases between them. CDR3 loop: CASSPSAHIQYF. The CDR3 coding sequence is TGTGCCAGCAGCCCCTCCGCTCACATTCAGTACTTC.

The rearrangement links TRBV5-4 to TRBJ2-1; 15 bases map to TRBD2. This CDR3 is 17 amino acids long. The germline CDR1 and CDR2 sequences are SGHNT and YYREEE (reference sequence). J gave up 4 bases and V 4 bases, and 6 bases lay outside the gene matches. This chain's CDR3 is CASSPGTSGGIYNEQFF. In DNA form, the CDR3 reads TGTGCCAGCAGCCCCGGGACTAGCGGGGGGATTTACAATGAGCAGTTCTTC.

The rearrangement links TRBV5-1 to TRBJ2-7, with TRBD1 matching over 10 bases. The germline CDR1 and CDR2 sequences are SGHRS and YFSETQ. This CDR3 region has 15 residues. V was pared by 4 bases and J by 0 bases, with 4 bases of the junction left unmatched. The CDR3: CASSPGTGDSYEQYF. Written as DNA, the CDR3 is TGCGCCAGCAGCCCTGGGACAGGGGACTCCTACGAGCAGTACTTC.

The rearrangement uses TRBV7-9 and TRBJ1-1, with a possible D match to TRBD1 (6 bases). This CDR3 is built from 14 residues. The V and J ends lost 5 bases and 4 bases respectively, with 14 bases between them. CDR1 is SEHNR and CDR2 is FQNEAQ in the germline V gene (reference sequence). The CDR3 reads CASSLQGRSTEAFF. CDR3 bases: TGTGCCAGCAGCCTACAGGGACGAAGCACTGAAGCTTTCTTT. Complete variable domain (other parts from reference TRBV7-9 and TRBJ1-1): DTGVSQNPRHKITKRGQNVTFRCDPISEHNRLYWYRQTLGQGPEFLTYFQNEAQLEKSRLLSDRFSAERPKGSFSTLEIQRTEQGDSAMYLCASSLQGRSTEAFFGQGTRLTVV.

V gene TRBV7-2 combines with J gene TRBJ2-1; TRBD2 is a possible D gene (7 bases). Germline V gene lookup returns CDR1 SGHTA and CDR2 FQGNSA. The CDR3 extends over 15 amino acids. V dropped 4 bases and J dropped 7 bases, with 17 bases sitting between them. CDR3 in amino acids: CASSSPTGGRNEQFF. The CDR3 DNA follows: TGTGCCAGCAGCTCCCCTACGGGGGGCAGGAATGAGCAGTTCTTC. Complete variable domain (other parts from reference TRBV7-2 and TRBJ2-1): GAGVSQSPSNKVTEKGKDVELRCDPISGHTALYWYRQSLGQGLEFLIYFQGNSAPDKSGLPSDRFSAERTGGSVSTLTIQRTQQEDSAVYLCASSSPTGGRNEQFFGPGTRLTVL.

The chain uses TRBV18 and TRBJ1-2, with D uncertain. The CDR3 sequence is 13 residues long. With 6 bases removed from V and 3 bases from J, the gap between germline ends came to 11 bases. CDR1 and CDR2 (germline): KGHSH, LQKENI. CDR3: CASSERDDYGYTF. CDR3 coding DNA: TGTGCCAGCTCCGAGAGAGACGACTATGGCTACACCTTC.

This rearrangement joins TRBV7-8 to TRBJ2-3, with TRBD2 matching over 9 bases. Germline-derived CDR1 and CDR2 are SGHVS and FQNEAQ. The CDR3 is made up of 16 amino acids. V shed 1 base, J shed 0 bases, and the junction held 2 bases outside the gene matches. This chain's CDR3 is CASSLVGTSSTDTQYF. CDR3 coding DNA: TGTGCCAGCAGCTTAGTAGGGACTAGCAGCACAGATACGCAGTATTTT.

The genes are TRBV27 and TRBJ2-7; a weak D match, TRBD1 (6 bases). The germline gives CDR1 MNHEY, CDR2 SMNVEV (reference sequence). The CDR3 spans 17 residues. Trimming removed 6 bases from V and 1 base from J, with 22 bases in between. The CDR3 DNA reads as TGTGCCAGCAGCTCGCATTATCTCGGACAGCAATCCTACGAGCAGTACTTC. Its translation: CASSSHYLGQQSYEQYF.

Here the CDR3 reads CASSQGGFGTEAFF. The CDR3 DNA sequence: TGTGCCAGCAGTCAAGGGGGGTTTGGCACTGAAGCTTTCTTT. The V call is TRBV7-9, the J call TRBJ1-1; D possibly corresponds to TRBD1 (6 bases). V lost 6 bases to trimming and J lost 4 bases, with 15 bases between them. The germline gives CDR1 SEHNR, CDR2 FQNEAQ (reference sequence). There are 14 residues in the CDR3.